These T cell receptor beta chains were read from a single sample in a study of T cell responses to AZD1222 COVID-19 vaccine. The assay was immunoSEQ multiplex PCR, and TCRdb's table has in-frame clones only and misses some. Seen here are 150,000 to 200,000 clones, 90% to 95% observed once, and the top ten hold roughly 9.8%. The sequencing used peripheral blood, collected on day 0 of AZD1222 vaccination. Source of these receptors: an adult in good health. The conserved cysteine and the conserved F or W are not part of the CDR3 here.

J	V	CDR3
TRBJ2-2	TRBV7-3	ASSLGGGSGTGELF
TRBJ1-2	TRBV27	ASRRGGNYGYT
TRBJ2-5	TRBV24-1	ATSTPRGGTAETQY
TRBJ1-6	TRBV11-2	ASSMGTQGAPLH
TRBJ1-2	TRBV5-1	ASSLVGTSNYGYT
TRBJ2-1	TRBV9	ASSGGSYNEQF
TRBJ2-2	TRBV19	ASSIGSGNTGELF
TRBJ2-1	TRBV15	ATSRGTISSYNEQF
TRBJ2-5	TRBV5-1	ASSLGGGQPGETQY
TRBJ2-7	TRBV7-9	ASSSPRSYEQY
TRBJ1-2	TRBV5-8	ASSLAGGGRSYGYT
TRBJ1-1	TRBV5-6	ASSGPTGNTEAF
TRBJ1-2	TRBV28	ASSNQGYGYT
TRBJ2-7	TRBV30	AWSVGQASSYEQY
TRBJ1-2	TRBV19	ASSPQERATYGYT
TRBJ1-6	TRBV28	ASSFVQGVNSPLH
TRBJ1-3	TRBV10-1	ASRVPSSGNTIY
TRBJ2-7	TRBV19	ASREGGARGEQY
TRBJ1-1	TRBV15	ATSRDWQINTEAF
TRBJ2-7	TRBV7-9	ASASGGYEQY
TRBJ2-2	TRBV29-1	SVDLGQGNTGELF
TRBJ2-2	TRBV29-1	SVGATGATGELF
TRBJ2-3	TRBV10-3	AISERGGGTDTQY
TRBJ2-3	TRBV10-3	AISDPVGSTRTAQY
TRBJ2-3	TRBV5-1	ASSLGLAGVPDTQY
TRBJ2-7	TRBV2	ASSSGSLYEQY
TRBJ1-1	TRBV9	ASSPSSNTEAF
TRBJ2-7	TRBV4-1	ASSQVESGLGEQY
TRBJ2-1	TRBV10-3	AISGLNEQF
TRBJ2-1	TRBV7-9	ASSITGTGYNEQF
TRBJ1-2	TRBV11-2	ASSLGKVDGYT
TRBJ2-7	TRBV4-1	ASSRLKRGAHPSTEEQY
TRBJ1-1	TRBV6-5	ASSLPLGPAF
TRBJ1-5	TRBV27	ASRGLSNQPQH
TRBJ2-7	TRBV15	ATSRDKSLAGGDEQY
TRBJ2-2	TRBV28	ASSSPGAGNTGELF
TRBJ2-1	TRBV6-5	ASKGGASSYNEQF
TRBJ2-7	TRBV13	ASSYYPGTGPYEQY
TRBJ1-5	TRBV19	ASSTHKSNQPQH
TRBJ1-6	TRBV28	ASSRTENYNSPLH
TRBJ2-7	TRBV19	ASGTGQGLYEQY
TRBJ1-5	TRBV28	ASSPDQPQH
TRBJ1-1	TRBV5-1	ASSLVATLAGNEAF
TRBJ2-1	TRBV6-1	ASSEVVTGYNEQF
TRBJ1-3	TRBV7-9	ASSLAVGNPGNTIY